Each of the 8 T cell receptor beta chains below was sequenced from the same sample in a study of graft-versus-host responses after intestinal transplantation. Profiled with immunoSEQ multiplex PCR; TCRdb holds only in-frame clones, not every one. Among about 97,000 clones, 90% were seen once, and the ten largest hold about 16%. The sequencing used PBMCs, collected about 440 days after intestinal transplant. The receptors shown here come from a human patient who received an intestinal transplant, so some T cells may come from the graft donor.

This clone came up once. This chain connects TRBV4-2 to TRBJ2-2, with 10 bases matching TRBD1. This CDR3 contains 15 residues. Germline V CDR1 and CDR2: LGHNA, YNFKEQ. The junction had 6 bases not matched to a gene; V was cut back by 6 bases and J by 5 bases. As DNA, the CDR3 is TGTGCCAGCAGTTACGGGACAGGGGAGACCGGGGAGCTGTTTTTT. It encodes CASSYGTGETGELFF.

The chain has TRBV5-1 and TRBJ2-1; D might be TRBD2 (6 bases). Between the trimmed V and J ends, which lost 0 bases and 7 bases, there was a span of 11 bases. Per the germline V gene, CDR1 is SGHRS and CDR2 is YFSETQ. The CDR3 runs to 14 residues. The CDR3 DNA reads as TGCGCCAGCAGCTTGGTACCGGGAGAGAATGAGCAGTTCTTC. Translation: CASSLVPGENEQFF. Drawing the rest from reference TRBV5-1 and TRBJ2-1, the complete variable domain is KAGVTQTPRYLIKTRGQQVTLSCSPISGHRSVSWYQQTPGQGLQFLFEYFSETQRNKGNFPGRFSGRQFSNSRSEMNVSTLELGDSALYLCASSLVPGENEQFFGPGTRLTVL.

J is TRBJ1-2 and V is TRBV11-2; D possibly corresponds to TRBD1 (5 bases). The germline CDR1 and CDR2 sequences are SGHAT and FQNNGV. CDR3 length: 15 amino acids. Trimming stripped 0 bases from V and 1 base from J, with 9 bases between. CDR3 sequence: CASSLDAGLNYGYTF. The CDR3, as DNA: TGTGCCAGCAGCTTAGATGCGGGGCTTAACTATGGCTACACCTTC.

The CDR3 reads CSVPKGGGYEQYF. The DNA for the CDR3 is TGCAGCGTCCCCAAAGGAGGGGGGTACGAGCAGTACTTC. The chain couples TRBV29-1 to TRBJ2-7; D possibly uses TRBD1 or TRBD2 (6 bases each). CDR1 and CDR2 (germline): SQVTM, ANQGSEA. This CDR3 is 13 amino acids long. V dropped 6 bases and J dropped 4 bases, with 16 bases sitting between them.

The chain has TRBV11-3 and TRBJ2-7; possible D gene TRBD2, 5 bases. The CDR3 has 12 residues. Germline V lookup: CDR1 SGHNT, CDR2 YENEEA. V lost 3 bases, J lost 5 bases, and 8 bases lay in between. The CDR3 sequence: CASSLGENEQYF. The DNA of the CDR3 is TGTGCCAGCAGCTTGGGAGAAAACGAGCAGTACTTC.

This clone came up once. As DNA, the CDR3 is TGTGCCAGCAGTGACAAGGACAACAATGAGCAGTTCTTC. The encoded protein is CASSDKDNNEQFF. The chain links TRBV6-4 to TRBJ2-1, with D possibly being TRBD1 (5 bases). There are 13 residues in the CDR3. The germline V gene has CDR1 MRHNA and CDR2 SNTAGT. Trimming left V 2 bases short and J 5 bases short, with 7 bases between.

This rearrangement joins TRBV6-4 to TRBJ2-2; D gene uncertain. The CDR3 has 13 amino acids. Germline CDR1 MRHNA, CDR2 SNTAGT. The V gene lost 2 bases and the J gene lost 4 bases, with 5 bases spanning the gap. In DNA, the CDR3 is TGTGCCAGCAGTGACGGGCCCACCGGGGAGCTGTTTTTT. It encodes CASSDGPTGELFF.

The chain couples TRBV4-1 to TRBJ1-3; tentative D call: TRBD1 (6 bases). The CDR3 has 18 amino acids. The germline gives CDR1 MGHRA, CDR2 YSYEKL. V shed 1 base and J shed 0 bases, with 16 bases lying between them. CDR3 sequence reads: CASSQVQGASLSGNTIYF. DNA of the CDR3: TGCGCCAGCAGCCAAGTACAGGGTGCCTCCCTCTCTGGAAACACCATATATTTT.